This TCR beta chain originates from a study of CD8+ T cells in alopecia areata. As the sequencing template, cDNA was produced by extracting RNA and reverse transcribing it. Clones were read by immunoSEQ multiplex PCR, and TCRdb kept only the in-frame ones, dropping some. The table has approximately 150,000 clones, around 87% seen once. As regards this clone: Antigen: not known.

Study-wide findings and caveats: Mice gave a clearer picture of TCR sharing than patients did, possibly for HLA-related reasons.

The sample in question was CD8+ T cells sorted from blood, obtained at week 0. The clonotype comes from a human donor with alopecia areata.

CDR3 coding DNA: TGTGCCAGCGCTCCCATGACTAGCGGGCCTGCTTACGAGCAGTACTTC. Its protein product is CASAPMTSGPAYEQYF. The V gene is TRBV28, the J gene TRBJ2-7; 10 positions agree with TRBD2. The CDR3 is 16 amino acids. In germline, CDR1 is MDHEN, CDR2 SYDVKM. After removal of 8 bases from V and 4 bases from J, the junction contained 14 bases not matched to a gene.